Below are 18 T cell receptor beta chains sequenced from a single sample in a study of PD-L1 blockade in urothelial cancer (dated by TCRdb to about 2017). The time point label on this specimen signifies: pretreatment peripheral blood. The library was prepared using the immunoSEQ multiplex PCR assay. TCRdb carries this immuneACCESS record with in-frame sequences only. Its versions omit some clonotypes, under half of them owing to an unresolved V gene in the studies checked, with the rest unexplained. Counted in this sample were more than 55,000 clones; roughly 79% of them appeared once. Of the sample, under 7.5% is held by the ten largest clones. Sequences were derived from PBMCs, sampled around atezolizumab (anti-PD-L1) treatment. The receptors come from a man in his 70s with urothelial cancer.

In this sample, this clone turned up a few times. The genes are TRBV18 and TRBJ1-1, with D hard to call. The V end lost 5 bases, the J end lost 4 bases, and 14 bases lay between the germline ends. Germline loops: CDR1 KGHSH, CDR2 LQKENI. This CDR3 has 14 amino acids. CDR3 bases: TGTGCCAGCTCAGAGGGCCTCCGAGGCACTGAAGCTTTCTTT. Protein product: CASSEGLRGTEAFF.

The J gene is TRBJ2-7, the V gene TRBV14; D might be TRBD1 (6 bases). Germline V gene sequence: CDR1 SGHDN, CDR2 FVKESK. This CDR3 has 17 amino acids. V lost 4 bases, J lost 5 bases, and 24 bases lay in between. CDR3 nucleotides: TGTGCCAGCAGCCCCCCCCTTGGGCGGAGCAAGGGGGACGAGCAGTACTTC. Amino acid sequence: CASSPPLGRSKGDEQYF.

The chain combines TRBV30 with TRBJ1-5; 9 positions match TRBD1. CDR1 is GTSNPN, CDR2 SVGIG, per germline (reference sequence). The CDR3 consists of 15 residues. V shed 3 bases, J shed 4 bases, and the junction held 7 bases outside the gene matches. The CDR3 loop is CAWSPTGGGNQPQHF. As DNA, the CDR3 is TGTGCCTGGAGCCCGACAGGGGGTGGGAATCAGCCCCAGCATTTT.

The chain links TRBV6-6 to TRBJ2-5, with TRBD1 matching 7 bases. This CDR3 contains 15 residues. Germline assignment: CDR1 MNHNY and CDR2 SVGAGI (reference sequence). The trim removed 5 bases at V and 2 bases at J, leaving 8 bases unmatched. Here the CDR3 DNA reads TGTGCCAGCAGTCGACTTCGGACAGGACAAGAGACCCAGTACTTC. Translation gives CASSRLRTGQETQYF.

The genes are TRBV5-8 and TRBJ2-5; D is possibly TRBD2 (5 bases). The V end was cut by 0 bases, the J end by 5 bases, with 14 bases between. The germline CDR1 and CDR2 sequences are SGHTS and YDEGEE. The CDR3 has 15 amino acids. The CDR3 spells CASSLAGDTKETQYF. The CDR3 DNA sequence: TGTGCCAGCAGCTTGGCCGGGGATACCAAGGAGACCCAGTACTTC.

The chain joins TRBV10-3 to TRBJ2-7; possible D gene TRBD1, 5 bases. Germline V gene data show CDR1 as ENHRY and CDR2 as SYGVKD. The CDR3 consists of 15 residues. V lost 0 bases and J 3 bases, leaving 12 bases between the germline ends. Here the CDR3 DNA reads TGTGCCATCAGTGAGTCTGGGGCAGGGATCTACGAGCAGTACTTC. Its protein product is CAISESGAGIYEQYF.

This clone was observed once. The chain couples TRBV13 to TRBJ2-3; 12 bases map to TRBD2. Losses at the gene ends were 4 bases for V and 4 bases for J; bases not matched to a gene: 9. Germline lookup yields CDR1 PRHDT and CDR2 FYEKMQ (reference sequence). The CDR3 has 17 amino acids. The CDR3 protein is CASSSKLLAGGADTQYF. The CDR3 DNA reads TGTGCCAGCAGCTCCAAACTCCTAGCGGGGGGGGCAGATACGCAGTATTTT.

This sequence joins TRBV5-6 and TRBJ2-3; the match to TRBD1 covers 10 bases. The CDR3 has 15 amino acids. CDR1 is SGHDT and CDR2 is YYEEEE in the germline V gene. With V trimmed by 3 bases and J by 3 bases, 4 bases remained unmatched. This chain's CDR3 is CASSSDRGITDTQYF. The CDR3 DNA reads TGTGCCAGCAGCTCGGACAGGGGGATAACAGATACGCAGTATTTT.

This chain joins TRBV2 and TRBJ2-1, with a tentative D call TRBD1 (7 bases). Germline CDR1 and CDR2: SNHLY and FYNNEI. The CDR3 runs to 16 residues. V was trimmed by 6 bases and J by 8 bases, leaving 23 bases between them. This CDR3 is CASSAKGLFQGDEQFF. The CDR3 DNA sequence: TGTGCCAGCAGCGCAAAGGGACTTTTCCAGGGGGATGAGCAGTTCTTC.

The chain uses TRBV5-4 and TRBJ1-2; D ambiguous. Germline CDR1 reads SGHNT; CDR2 reads YYREEE (reference sequence). V lost 6 bases, J lost 2 bases, and 20 bases lay in between. CDR3 length: 16 amino acids. The CDR3 protein is CASTPLHTGENYGYTF. In nucleotides, the CDR3 is TGTGCCAGCACACCCCTACACACCGGAGAGAACTATGGCTACACCTTC.

The CDR3 region is CASSLGLAGSYEQYF. The CDR3 DNA reads as TGTGCCAGCAGCTTAGGACTAGCGGGATCCTACGAGCAGTACTTC. The genes are TRBV7-2 and TRBJ2-7, with 11 bases matching TRBD2. V dropped 1 base and J dropped 1; count of bases not matched to a gene: 0. The length of the CDR3 is 15 residues. Germline V lookup: CDR1 SGHTA, CDR2 FQGNSA.

The J gene is TRBJ1-1, the V gene TRBV6-5, with TRBD1 matching 7 bases. J gave up 7 bases and V 2 bases, and 13 bases lay outside the gene matches. The CDR3 has 16 amino acids. Germline V gene lookup returns CDR1 MNHEY and CDR2 SVGAGI. The CDR3 here is CASSYPTTGDVGEAFF. DNA for the CDR3: TGTGCCAGCAGTTACCCGACTACAGGGGATGTCGGTGAAGCTTTCTTT.

This clone was picked up one time. V usage is TRBV18 and J usage is TRBJ1-1; D is possibly TRBD1 (5 bases). V shed 4 bases and J shed 2 bases, with 8 bases lying between them. Germline V gene data show CDR1 as KGHSH and CDR2 as LQKENI. This CDR3 has 13 amino acids. CDR3 loop: CASSLTENTEAFF. CDR3 nucleotides: TGTGCCAGCTCACTGACAGAAAACACTGAAGCTTTCTTT.

The chain employs TRBV7-2 and TRBJ2-3; 8 bases are shared with TRBD1. With V trimmed by 1 base and J by 3 bases, 9 bases remained unmatched. The germline CDR1 and CDR2 sequences are SGHTA and FQGNSA. The CDR3 loop spans 17 amino acids. The CDR3 region is CASSLDLSTGVTDTQYF. The CDR3 DNA reads TGTGCCAGCAGCTTAGACCTTTCGACAGGGGTGACAGATACGCAGTATTTT.

The chain couples TRBV11-3 to TRBJ2-1, with D possibly TRBD2 on 5 matching bases. CDR3 length equals 13 residues. Germline V gene sequence: CDR1 SGHNT, CDR2 YENEEA. The V gene lost 5 bases and the J gene lost 5 bases, with 10 bases spanning the gap. CDR3 amino acids: CASSPVEDNEQFF. In DNA, the CDR3 is TGTGCCAGCAGCCCAGTGGAGGACAATGAGCAGTTCTTC.

This chain joins TRBV11-3 and TRBJ2-7; 9 bases are a match to TRBD2. The germline V gene encodes CDR1 SGHNT and CDR2 YENEEA. Trimming removed 4 bases from V and 1 base from J; junction bases left unmatched: 2. The CDR3 contains 14 residues. CDR3 protein: CASSSSGTSYEQYF. The CDR3 DNA is TGTGCCAGCAGCTCTAGCGGGACTTCCTACGAGCAGTACTTC.

The chain couples TRBV5-5 to TRBJ1-4; 8 bases align to TRBD1. In germline, CDR1 is SGHKS, CDR2 YYEKEE (reference sequence). The CDR3 spans 15 residues. Unmatched junction bases numbered 10, after V lost 4 bases and J lost 8 bases. DNA of the CDR3: TGTGCCAGCAGCAACCCGCAGGGGGCTGTAGAAAAACTGTTTTTT. This encodes CASSNPQGAVEKLFF.

This sequence joins TRBV28 and TRBJ1-4, with D tentatively TRBD1 (5 bases). This CDR3 is 14 amino acids long. V was clipped by 6 bases and J by 6 bases, with 14 bases between them. Germline loops: CDR1 MDHEN, CDR2 SYDVKM. Here the CDR3 DNA reads TGTGCCAGCAGGGCAGGGCTCAAGGATGAAAAACTGTTTTTT. Residues: CASRAGLKDEKLFF. Filled out from reference TRBV28 and TRBJ1-4, the complete variable domain reads DVKVTQSSRYLVKRTGEKVFLECVQDMDHENMFWYRQDPGLGLRLIYFSYDVKMKEKGDIPEGYSVSREKKERFSLILESASTNQTSMYLCASRAGLKDEKLFFGSGTQLSVL.